These 3 T cell receptor beta chains came from one sample sequenced in a study of T cell repertoires in aging, cancer and after chemotherapy. TCR beta rearrangements were amplified from peripheral blood genomic DNA. A mixed TRB-A/B primer pool amplified rearranged TRB by multiplex touch-down PCR. In TCRdb, the multiplex PCR reads were re-called with MiXCR into one record per CDR3 protein. The table shows about 17,000 distinct CDR3 sequences, with 40% to 55% occurring only once. Sequences were obtained from blood. These receptors all come from a human donor in good health.

This rearrangement joins TRBV19 to TRBJ2-5; 10 bases fit TRBD2. The V segment lost 1 base and the J segment 4 bases; nucleotides outside the gene matches: 9. The CDR3 totals 17 residues. The germline V gene has CDR1 LNHDA and CDR2 SQIVND (reference sequence). The CDR3 region has the DNA TGTGCCAGTAGTATAGGGGCCCAGAGACTAGCGGGAGAGACCCAGTACTTC. This codes for CASSIGAQRLAGETQYF.

In its sample, this clonotype was seen once. The DNA is omitted, as the CDR3 cannot be located on it reliably, and the CDR3 follows TCRdb's listing. The rearrangement joins TRBV7-5 to TRBJ2-1; the DNA was not compared with TRBD2, the D call given in the table. TRBV7-5 is a pseudogene. The CDR3 has 23 residues if both end residues are counted. The CDR3 region is CISVPEAEVGTSGRLSSYNEQFF.

A few counts support this clonotype. V usage is TRBV6-1 and J usage is TRBJ2-2; TRBD2 matches 8 bases. Trimming at V came to 4 bases and at J to 5 bases, leaving 6 bases not matched to a gene. Per the germline V gene, CDR1 is MNHNS and CDR2 is SASEGT. The CDR3 contains 15 residues. The CDR3, as DNA: TGTGCCAGCAGTGTTGGGGCTAGCGGGACCGGGGAGCTGTTTTTT. Translated, it gives CASSVGASGTGELFF.